The rows below give T cell receptor beta chains drawn from one sample of a study of blood T cell repertoires in COVID-19. Assay used: immunoSEQ multiplex PCR; TCRdb lists only in-frame clones, some missing. The profile shows 150,000 to 180,000 clones, over 75% of them singletons. What was sequenced was peripheral blood. These TCRs come from a man aged 60 to 69 with COVID-19, enrolled during active disease. CDR3s include the opening cysteine and the closing phenylalanine or tryptophan. Fields, in order: D gene, V gene, CDR3 length, clone size, J gene, CDR3 DNA, CDR3 protein. A D gene is named only where the DNA matches it firmly. Size tells how often a clone was seen (once, few, many) or the class of an expanded clone, and some rows leave it out.

d_call: TRBD1
v_call: TRBV6-4
cdr3_length: 14
clone_size: -
j_call: TRBJ2-7
cdr3_nt: TGTGCCAGCAGAACAGGGGGCGTGTACTACGAGCAGTACTTC
cdr3_aa: CASRTGGVYYEQYF

d_call: TRBD1
v_call: TRBV6-5
cdr3_length: 14
clone_size: -
j_call: TRBJ2-7
cdr3_nt: TGTGCCAGCAGTCAACAGGGGGCGTCGAACGAGCAGTACTTC
cdr3_aa: CASSQQGASNEQYF

d_call: -
v_call: TRBV18
cdr3_length: 13
clone_size: once
j_call: TRBJ2-1
cdr3_nt: TGTGCCAGCTCACGGGGGGATAGGAGGGAGCAGTTCTTC
cdr3_aa: CASSRGDRREQFF

d_call: -
v_call: TRBV12-5
cdr3_length: 13
clone_size: -
j_call: TRBJ1-1
cdr3_nt: TGTGCTAGTGGTTTGCTGACATTCGAAGGAGCTTTCTTT
cdr3_aa: CASGLLTFEGAFF

d_call: -
v_call: TRBV12-5
cdr3_length: 15
clone_size: many
j_call: TRBJ2-2
cdr3_nt: TGTGCTAGTGGTCCACCAGGGGCGAACACCGGGGAGCTGTTTTTT
cdr3_aa: CASGPPGANTGELFF

d_call: TRBD1
v_call: TRBV14
cdr3_length: 18
clone_size: -
j_call: TRBJ1-3
cdr3_nt: TGTGCCAGCAGCCGAGCACAGACAGGGGGACTCTCTGGAAACACCATATATTTT
cdr3_aa: CASSRAQTGGLSGNTIYF

d_call: -
v_call: TRBV5-1
cdr3_length: 14
clone_size: -
j_call: TRBJ1-5
cdr3_nt: TGCGCCAGCAGCCCTTTGACAGGCGGTCAGCCCCAGCATTTT
cdr3_aa: CASSPLTGGQPQHF

d_call: -
v_call: TRBV5-1
cdr3_length: 17
clone_size: -
j_call: TRBJ2-1
cdr3_nt: TGCGCCAGCAGCTTGAAGGGGGGGCGTAATTTTGATAATGAGCAGTTCTTC
cdr3_aa: CASSLKGGRNFDNEQFF

d_call: TRBD1
v_call: TRBV7-9
cdr3_length: 16
clone_size: -
j_call: TRBJ1-3
cdr3_nt: TGTGCCAGCAGCGAGGGACAGCCGAGCTCTGGAAACACCATATATTTT
cdr3_aa: CASSEGQPSSGNTIYF

d_call: TRBD1
v_call: TRBV6-5
cdr3_length: 15
clone_size: -
j_call: TRBJ1-6
cdr3_nt: TGTGCCAGCACTAGAATGGGACAGGGTAATTCACCCCTCCACTTT
cdr3_aa: CASTRMGQGNSPLHF

d_call: TRBD1
v_call: TRBV7-2
cdr3_length: 14
clone_size: -
j_call: TRBJ1-3
cdr3_nt: TGTGCCAGCAGCTTTCGGACAGGACCGAACACCATATATTTT
cdr3_aa: CASSFRTGPNTIYF

d_call: -
v_call: TRBV19
cdr3_length: 14
clone_size: once
j_call: TRBJ1-6
cdr3_nt: TGTGCCAGTAGTTTCGGGTTTAATAATTCACCCCTCCACTTT
cdr3_aa: CASSFGFNNSPLHF